This T cell receptor (beta chain) was obtained from a study of CD8 T cells in Susac syndrome (dated by TCRdb to about 2019). About the full investigation: The study used repertoire sequencing to test whether antigen drove CD8+ T cell activation and differentiation in Susac syndrome. General conclusions and limits of the study: The number of individuals in the TCR sequencing and HLA analysis was recognized as being relatively small.

Peripheral blood CD8+ and CD4+ T cells from healthy donors, Susac syndrome patients and multiple sclerosis patients were profiled by high-throughput TCR beta sequencing. Multiple sclerosis controls were treatment-naive patients with stable or active relapsing-remitting disease fulfilling revised McDonald criteria. CD8+ TEMRA cells were enriched by FACS, while bulk CD8+ and CD4+ T cells were purified by magnetic negative isolation. Blood was drawn into EDTA tubes, processed within 24 hours, and PBMCs were isolated by density gradient centrifugation. PBMCs intended for TCR sequencing were cryopreserved in liquid nitrogen and thawed later in a water bath at 37 degrees C. The sorted or isolated CD4+, CD8+ and CD8+ TEMRA cells reached a purity of at least 90%. Looking up the germline V gene (reference sequence) yields CDR1 MNHEY and CDR2 SMNVEV. Taken from cysteine to phenylalanine, the CDR3 has 14 residues. This entry keeps only the CDR3 DNA: 42 bases, framed from base 1. The V end loses 1 base and the J end loses 7 bases, and a stretch of 11 bases separates them.

RNA was extracted with the RNeasy kit and roughly 0.45 to 1 ug was reverse transcribed using random hexamers. The immunoSEQ multiplex PCR assay, covering 54 Vbeta and 13 Jbeta segments, was used to amplify TCR beta CDR3 regions. PCR amplification bias was corrected using a synthetic template baseline for primer optimization and computational correction. In the authors' own workflow: Reads were annotated to V, D and J genes per IMGT and analyzed with immunoSEQ Analyzer, keeping only productive sequences. To calculate clonality, Shannon entropy was normalized by log2 of the number of productive unique sequences and then subtracted from one. For each patient and control, public and private clones were evaluated among the 100 most prevalent clones. Susac-specific clones were defined as absent from healthy and MS cohorts, over a thousand published viral clones and other ImmuneACCESS disease sequences. Using fastp at Q25 and MiXCR, TCRdb reprocessed the public reads and kept productive beta chains. Merged by CDR3 protein, the rows form single entries marked with the most common genes and DNA. TCRdb, not the original authors, processed these V and J calls. Here the sample has 150,000 to 200,000 distinct CDR3 sequences; less than 95% occur a single time. Of the sample, 0.08% to 0.095% is held by the ten largest clones.

With regard to this clonotype: Its antigen remains undetermined. Per-base qualities were not stored, and no clone one base away is much larger.

The source material was CD4+ T cells from PBMCs. The sequence was obtained from a human donor with multiple sclerosis. The rearranged segments are TRBV27 and TRBJ1-5; tentative D gene TRBD1, with 5 bases matching. The CDR3 region: CASSLYRGGQPQHF. At the DNA level, the sequence is TGTGCCAGCAGTTTATATCGGGGGGGGCAGCCCCAGCATTTT.